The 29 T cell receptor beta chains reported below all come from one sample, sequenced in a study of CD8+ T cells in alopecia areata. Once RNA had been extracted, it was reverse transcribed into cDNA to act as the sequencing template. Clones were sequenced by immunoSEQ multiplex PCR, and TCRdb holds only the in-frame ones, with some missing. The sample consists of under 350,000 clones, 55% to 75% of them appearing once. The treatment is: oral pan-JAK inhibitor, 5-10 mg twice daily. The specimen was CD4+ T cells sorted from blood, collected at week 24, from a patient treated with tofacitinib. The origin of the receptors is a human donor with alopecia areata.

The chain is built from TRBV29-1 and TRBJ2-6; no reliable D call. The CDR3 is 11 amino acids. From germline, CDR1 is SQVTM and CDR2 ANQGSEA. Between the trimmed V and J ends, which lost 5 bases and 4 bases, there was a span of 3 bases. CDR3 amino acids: CSVTGANVLTF. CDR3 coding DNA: TGCAGCGTTACAGGGGCCAACGTCCTGACTTTC.

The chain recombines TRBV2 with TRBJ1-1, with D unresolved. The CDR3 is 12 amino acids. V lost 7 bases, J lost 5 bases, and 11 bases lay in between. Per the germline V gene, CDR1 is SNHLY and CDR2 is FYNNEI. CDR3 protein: CASNSLITEAFF. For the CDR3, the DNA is TGTGCCAGCAACTCTTTGATAACTGAAGCTTTCTTT.

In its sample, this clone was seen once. DNA of the CDR3: TGTGCCCTTAAACGTCGAGGGACAGGGCCCGAAGCTTTCTTT. Translation: CALKRRGTGPEAFF. The V call is TRBV30, the J call TRBJ1-1, with 9 bases aligning to TRBD1. The CDR3 has 14 amino acids. Germline V CDR1 and CDR2: GTSNPN, SVGIG (reference sequence). V shed 8 bases, J shed 8 bases, and the junction held 15 bases outside the gene matches.

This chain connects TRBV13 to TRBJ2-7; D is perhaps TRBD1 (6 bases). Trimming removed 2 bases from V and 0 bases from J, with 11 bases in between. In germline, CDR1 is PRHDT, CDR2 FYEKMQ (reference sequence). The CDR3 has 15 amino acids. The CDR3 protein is CASSLWQGTSYEQYF. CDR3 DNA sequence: TGTGCCAGCAGCTTATGGCAGGGGACCTCCTACGAGCAGTACTTC. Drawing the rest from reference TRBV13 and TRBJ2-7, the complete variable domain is AAGVIQSPRHLIKEKRETATLKCYPIPRHDTVYWYQQGPGQDPQFLISFYEKMQSDKGSIPDRFSAQQFSDYHSELNMSSLELGDSALYFCASSLWQGTSYEQYFGPGTRLTVT.

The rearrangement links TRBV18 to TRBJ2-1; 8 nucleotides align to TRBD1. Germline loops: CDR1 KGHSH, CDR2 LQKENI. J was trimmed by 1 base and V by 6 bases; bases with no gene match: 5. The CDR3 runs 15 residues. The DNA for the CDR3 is TGTGCCAGCTCCGGGACAGGATTTTCCTACAATGAGCAGTTCTTC. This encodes CASSGTGFSYNEQFF.

Here the CDR3 DNA reads TGCAGCTATTCCCGGGGGGCCTACAATGAGCAGTTCTTC. Encoded protein: CSYSRGAYNEQFF. The chain couples TRBV29-1 to TRBJ2-1; TRBD2 aligns across 7 bases. Germline values: CDR1 SQVTM, CDR2 ANQGSEA. The V and J ends lost 8 bases and 2 bases, in that order; junction bases with no gene match: 6. The length of the CDR3 is 13 residues.

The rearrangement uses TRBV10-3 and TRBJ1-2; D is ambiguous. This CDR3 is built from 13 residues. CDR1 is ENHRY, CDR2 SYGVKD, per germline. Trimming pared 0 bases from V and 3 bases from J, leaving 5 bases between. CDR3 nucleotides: TGTGCCATCAGTGAGTCGGCAGACTATGGCTACACCTTC. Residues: CAISESADYGYTF.

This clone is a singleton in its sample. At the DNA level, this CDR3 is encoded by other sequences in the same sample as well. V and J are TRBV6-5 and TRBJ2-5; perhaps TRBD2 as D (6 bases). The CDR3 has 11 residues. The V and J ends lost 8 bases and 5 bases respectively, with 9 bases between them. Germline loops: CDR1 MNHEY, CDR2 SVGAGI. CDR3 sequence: CASSRGETQYF. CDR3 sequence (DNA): TGTGCCAGCTCCCGGGGGGAGACCCAGTACTTC.

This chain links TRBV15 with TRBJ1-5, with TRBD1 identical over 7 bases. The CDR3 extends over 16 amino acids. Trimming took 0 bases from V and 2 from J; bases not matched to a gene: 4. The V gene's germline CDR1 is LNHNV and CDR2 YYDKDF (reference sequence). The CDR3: CATSRDYGQGNQPQHF. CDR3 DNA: TGTGCCACCAGCAGAGATTATGGACAGGGCAATCAGCCCCAGCATTTT.

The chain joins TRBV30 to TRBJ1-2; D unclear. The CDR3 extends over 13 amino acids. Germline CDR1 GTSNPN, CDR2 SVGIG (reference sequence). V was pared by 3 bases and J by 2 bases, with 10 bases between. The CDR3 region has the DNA TGTGCCTGGAGGGTTGACGGGAACTATGGCTACACCTTC. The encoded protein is CAWRVDGNYGYTF.

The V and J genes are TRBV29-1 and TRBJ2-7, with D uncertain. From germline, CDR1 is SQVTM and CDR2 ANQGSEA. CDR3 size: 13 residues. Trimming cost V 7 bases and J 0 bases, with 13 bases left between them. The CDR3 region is CSGRTASSYEQYF. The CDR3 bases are TGCAGCGGACGGACGGCCAGCTCCTACGAGCAGTACTTC.

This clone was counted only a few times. CDR3 in DNA: TGTGCCAGCAGCCAACTATACGGGACTAGCAAAAACTCTAGCACAGATACGCAGTATTTT. Protein product: CASSQLYGTSKNSSTDTQYF. The V call is TRBV4-2, the J call TRBJ2-3, with 9 bases identical to TRBD2. Trimming removed 2 bases from V and 0 bases from J; junction bases left unmatched: 15. Germline values: CDR1 LGHNA, CDR2 YNFKEQ. The CDR3 is 20 amino acids.

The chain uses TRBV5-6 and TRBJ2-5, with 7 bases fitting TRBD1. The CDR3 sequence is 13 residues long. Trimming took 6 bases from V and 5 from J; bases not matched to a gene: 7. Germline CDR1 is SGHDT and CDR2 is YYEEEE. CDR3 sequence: CASTRTGGETQYF. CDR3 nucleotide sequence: TGTGCCAGCACAAGGACAGGTGGCGAGACCCAGTACTTC.

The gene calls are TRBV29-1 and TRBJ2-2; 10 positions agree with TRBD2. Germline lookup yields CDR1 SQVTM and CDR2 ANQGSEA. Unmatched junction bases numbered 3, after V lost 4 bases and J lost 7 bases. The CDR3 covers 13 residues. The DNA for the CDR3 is TGCAGCGTTGGGGGGACTAGCGTCGGGGAGCTGTTTTTT. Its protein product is CSVGGTSVGELFF.

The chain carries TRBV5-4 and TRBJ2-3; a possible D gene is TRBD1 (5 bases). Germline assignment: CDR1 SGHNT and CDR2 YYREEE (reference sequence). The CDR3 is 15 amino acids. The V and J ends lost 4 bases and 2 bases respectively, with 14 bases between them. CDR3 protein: CASSTDSGYTDTQYF. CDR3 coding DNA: TGTGCCAGCAGCACAGACAGTGGATACACAGATACGCAGTATTTT.

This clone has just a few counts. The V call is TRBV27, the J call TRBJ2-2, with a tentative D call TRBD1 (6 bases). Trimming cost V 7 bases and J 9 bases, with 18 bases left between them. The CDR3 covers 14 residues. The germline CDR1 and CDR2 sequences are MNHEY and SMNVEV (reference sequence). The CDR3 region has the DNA TGTGCCAGCAAGTCGGACAGCGGAATCAGGGAGCTGTTTTTT. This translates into CASKSDSGIRELFF.

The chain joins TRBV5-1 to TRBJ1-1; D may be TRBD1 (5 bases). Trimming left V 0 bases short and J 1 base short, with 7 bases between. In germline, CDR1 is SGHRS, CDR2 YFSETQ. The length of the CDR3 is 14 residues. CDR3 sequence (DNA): TGCGCCAGCAGCTTGGGGGACGGGAACACTGAAGCTTTCTTT. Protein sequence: CASSLGDGNTEAFF. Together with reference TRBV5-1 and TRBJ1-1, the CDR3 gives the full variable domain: KAGVTQTPRYLIKTRGQQVTLSCSPISGHRSVSWYQQTPGQGLQFLFEYFSETQRNKGNFPGRFSGRQFSNSRSEMNVSTLELGDSALYLCASSLGDGNTEAFFGQGTRLTVV.

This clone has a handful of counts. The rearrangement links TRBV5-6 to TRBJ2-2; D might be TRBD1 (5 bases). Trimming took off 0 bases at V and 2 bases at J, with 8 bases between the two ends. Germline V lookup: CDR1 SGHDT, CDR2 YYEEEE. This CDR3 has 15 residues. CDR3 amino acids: CASSLARGNTGELFF. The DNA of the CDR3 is TGTGCCAGCAGCTTGGCTAGGGGAAACACCGGGGAGCTGTTTTTT. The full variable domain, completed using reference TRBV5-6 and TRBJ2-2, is DAGVTQSPTHLIKTRGQQVTLRCSPKSGHDTVSWYQQALGQGPQFIFQYYEEEERQRGNFPDRFSGHQFPNYSSELNVNALLLGDSALYLCASSLARGNTGELFFGEGSRLTVL.

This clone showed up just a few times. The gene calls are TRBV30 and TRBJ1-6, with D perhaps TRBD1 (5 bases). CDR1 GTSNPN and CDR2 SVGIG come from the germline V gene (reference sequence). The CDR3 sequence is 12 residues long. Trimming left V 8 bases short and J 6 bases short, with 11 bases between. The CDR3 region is CARGQSNSPLHF. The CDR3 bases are TGTGCCCGAGGACAAAGTAATTCACCCCTCCACTTT.

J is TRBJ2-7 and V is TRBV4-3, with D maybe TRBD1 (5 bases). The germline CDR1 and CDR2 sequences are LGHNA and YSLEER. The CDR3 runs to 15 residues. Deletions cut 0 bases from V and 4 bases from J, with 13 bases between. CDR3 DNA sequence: TGCGCCAGCAGCCAAGATGCCTCAAGGGGATACGAGCAGTACTTC. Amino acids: CASSQDASRGYEQYF.

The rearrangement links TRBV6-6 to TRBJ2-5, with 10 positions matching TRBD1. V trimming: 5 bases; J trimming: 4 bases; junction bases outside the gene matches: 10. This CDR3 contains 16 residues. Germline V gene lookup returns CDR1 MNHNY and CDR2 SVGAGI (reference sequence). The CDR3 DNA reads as TGTGCCAGCAGTCTCACTCTCGGGACAGGGGCAGAGACCCAGTACTTC. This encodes CASSLTLGTGAETQYF.

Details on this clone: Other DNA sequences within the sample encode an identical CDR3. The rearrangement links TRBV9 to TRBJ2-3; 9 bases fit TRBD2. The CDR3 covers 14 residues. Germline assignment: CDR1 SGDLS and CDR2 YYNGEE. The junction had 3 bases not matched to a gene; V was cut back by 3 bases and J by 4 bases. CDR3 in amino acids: CASSAGLAADTQYF. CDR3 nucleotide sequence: TGTGCCAGCAGCGCGGGACTAGCAGCAGATACGCAGTATTTT.

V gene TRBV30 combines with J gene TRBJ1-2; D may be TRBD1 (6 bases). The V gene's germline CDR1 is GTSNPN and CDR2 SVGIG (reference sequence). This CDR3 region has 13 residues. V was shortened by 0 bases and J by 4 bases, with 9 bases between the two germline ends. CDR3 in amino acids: CAWSVQGPYGYTF. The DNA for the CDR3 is TGTGCCTGGAGTGTACAGGGCCCCTATGGCTACACCTTC.

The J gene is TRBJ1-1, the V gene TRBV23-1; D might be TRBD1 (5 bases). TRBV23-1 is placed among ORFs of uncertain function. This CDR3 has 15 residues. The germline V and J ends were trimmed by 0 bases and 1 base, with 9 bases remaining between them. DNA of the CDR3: TGCGCCAGCAGTCAATCTGGAAGGGGGAACACTGAAGCTTTCTTT. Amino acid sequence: CASSQSGRGNTEAFF.

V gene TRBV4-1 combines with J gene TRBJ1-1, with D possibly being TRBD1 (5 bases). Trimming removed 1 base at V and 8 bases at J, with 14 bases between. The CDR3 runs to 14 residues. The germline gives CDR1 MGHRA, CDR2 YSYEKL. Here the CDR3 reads CASSQVVRQPEAFF. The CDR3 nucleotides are TGCGCCAGCAGCCAAGTTGTAAGACAGCCAGAAGCTTTCTTT.

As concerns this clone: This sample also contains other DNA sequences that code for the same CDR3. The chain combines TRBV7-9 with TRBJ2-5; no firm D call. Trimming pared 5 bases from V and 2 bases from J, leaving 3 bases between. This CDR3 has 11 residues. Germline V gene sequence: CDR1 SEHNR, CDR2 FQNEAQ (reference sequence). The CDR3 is CASSLQETQYF. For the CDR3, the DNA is TGTGCCAGCAGCCTACAAGAGACCCAGTACTTC.

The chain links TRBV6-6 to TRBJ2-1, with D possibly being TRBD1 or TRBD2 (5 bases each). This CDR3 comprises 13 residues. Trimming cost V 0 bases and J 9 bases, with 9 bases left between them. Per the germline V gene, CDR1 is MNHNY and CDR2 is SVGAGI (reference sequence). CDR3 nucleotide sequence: TGTGCCAGCAGTTACTCCAATGGGGGTGAGCAGTTCTTC. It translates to CASSYSNGGEQFF.

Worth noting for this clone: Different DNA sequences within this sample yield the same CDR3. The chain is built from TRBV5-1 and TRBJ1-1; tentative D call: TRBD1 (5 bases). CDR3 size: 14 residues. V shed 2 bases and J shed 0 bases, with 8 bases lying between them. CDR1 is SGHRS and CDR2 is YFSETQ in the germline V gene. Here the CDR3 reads CASSFDSMNTEAFF. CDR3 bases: TGCGCCAGCAGCTTTGACAGCATGAACACTGAAGCTTTCTTT.

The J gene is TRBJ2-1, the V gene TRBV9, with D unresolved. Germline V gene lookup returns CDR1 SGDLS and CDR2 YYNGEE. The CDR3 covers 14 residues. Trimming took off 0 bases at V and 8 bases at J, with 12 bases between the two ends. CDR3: CASSVGPRWDEQFF. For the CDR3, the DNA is TGTGCCAGCAGCGTAGGACCAAGGTGGGATGAGCAGTTCTTC. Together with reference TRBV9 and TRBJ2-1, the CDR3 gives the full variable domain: DSGVTQTPKHLITATGQRVTLRCSPRSGDLSVYWYQQSLDQGLQFLIQYYNGEERAKGNILERFSAQQFPDLHSELNLSSLELGDSALYFCASSVGPRWDEQFFGPGTRLTVL.